These 28 T cell receptor delta chains share one sample of origin, sequenced in a study of Vδ1+ human thymocytes. Study-level results: Thymic TRG and TRD repertoires appeared highly polyclonal, with Gaussian CDR3 length distributions.

The antigens for these receptors are not known. Extracted RNA was reverse transcribed into cDNA. The CDR3 regions were amplified by multiplex PCR from V-gene primers to a constant-region primer. TCRdb applied CATT to the multiplex PCR reads for clone calling. This sample has fewer than 90,000 delta-chain clones, with approximately 34% found just once. Sequenced input: Vdelta1+ gamma-delta thymocytes from the thymus. The subset denotes: FACS-sorted CD3+ TCRalphabeta- TCRVdelta1+ TCRVdelta2- thymocytes. These receptors were obtained from a boy under three years old who had congenital heart surgery.

The chain is built from TRDV1 and TRDJ1; D not resolved. The CDR3 has 15 amino acids. V was cut by 4 bases and J by 0 bases, with 12 bases left in between. CDR1 TSWWSYY and CDR2 QGS come from the germline V gene. CDR3 protein: CALGVGSPHTDKLIF. The CDR3 bases are TGTGCTCTTGGGGTAGGATCGCCGCACACCGATAAACTCATCTTT.

The chain couples TRDV1 to TRDJ1; 13 positions match TRDD3. CDR1 is TSWWSYY, CDR2 QGS, per germline. J gave up 3 bases and V 2 bases, and 30 bases lay outside the gene matches. This CDR3 has 25 residues. For the CDR3, the DNA is TGTGCTCTTGGGGAAAGACCCTCTGGCCTCCTTCCTAATGATACTGGGGGATACGCGCCCGATAAACTCATCTTT. The encoded protein is CALGERPSGLLPNDTGGYAPDKLIF.

This clone showed up just a few times. Other DNA sequences within the sample encode an identical CDR3. The chain uses TRDV2 and TRDJ1; D is uncertain. V dropped 3 bases and J dropped 10 bases, with 14 bases sitting between them. CDR3 length: 12 residues. Germline assignment: CDR1 GEAIGNYY and CDR2 EKD. CDR3 in amino acids: CACDSRPWALIF. Written as DNA, the CDR3 is TGTGCCTGTGACTCCCGGCCTTGGGCACTCATCTTT.

A single count supports this clone. The V call is TRDV1, the J call TRDJ1, with D perhaps matching TRDD1 or TRDD3 (5 bases each). The CDR3 consists of 17 residues. Germline V CDR1 and CDR2: TSWWSYY, QGS. Trimming cost V 1 base and J 5 bases, with 20 bases left between them. CDR3: CALGEHAIVEGEDKLIF. Here the CDR3 DNA reads TGTGCTCTTGGGGAACATGCGATAGTGGAAGGGGAGGATAAACTCATCTTT.

This chain joins TRDV1 and TRDJ1, with D unclear. Trimming stripped 3 bases from V and 6 bases from J, with 20 bases between. CDR3 length equals 16 residues. In germline, CDR1 is TSWWSYY, CDR2 QGS. The DNA for the CDR3 is TGTGCTCTTGGGGACCCGATTTATTCTCACGGCTATAAACTCATCTTT. Protein sequence: CALGDPIYSHGYKLIF.

This sequence joins TRDV1 and TRDJ1, with a weak D call TRDD3 (5 bases). CDR1 and CDR2 from the germline V gene are TSWWSYY and QGS. CDR3 length: 17 amino acids. V dropped 5 bases and J dropped 2 bases, with 21 bases sitting between them. CDR3 residues: CALGPYVRRGQTDKLIF. The CDR3, as DNA: TGTGCTCTTGGGCCCTATGTTCGACGGGGGCAAACCGATAAACTCATCTTT.

The chain is built from TRDV1 and TRDJ1; weak D call: TRDD3 (5 bases). The CDR3 covers 18 residues. The V end was cut by 2 bases, the J end by 4 bases, with 23 bases between. CDR1 TSWWSYY and CDR2 QGS come from the germline V gene. The CDR3 loop reads CALGEVPVEGLGDDKLIF. For the CDR3, the DNA is TGTGCTCTTGGGGAAGTCCCGGTGGAGGGATTGGGTGACGATAAACTCATCTTT.

This clone was picked up one time. The rearrangement joins TRDV1 to TRDJ1, with D uncertain. The CDR3 is 21 amino acids. Trimming left V 0 bases short and J 0 bases short, with 26 bases between. CDR1 TSWWSYY and CDR2 QGS come from the germline V gene. CDR3 bases: TGTGCTCTTGGGGAACTCCGTGGTGGCGGATTATGCCGAACGTACACCGATAAACTCATCTTT. Its protein is CALGELRGGGLCRTYTDKLIF.

This rearrangement joins TRDV1 to TRDJ1, with 11 nucleotides matching TRDD3. CDR1 is TSWWSYY and CDR2 is QGS in the germline V gene. Losses at the gene ends were 2 bases for V and 3 bases for J; bases not matched to a gene: 17. This CDR3 has 20 residues. CDR3 sequence (DNA): TGTGCTCTTGGGGAAAGGGTCCTCCCTTACTGGGGGATAGAGCCCGATAAACTCATCTTT. Amino acid sequence: CALGERVLPYWGIEPDKLIF.

This clone turned up a few times. The genes are TRDV1 and TRDJ1; a possible D gene is TRDD2 (5 bases). Deletions cut 2 bases from V and 3 bases from J, with 34 bases between. Germline CDR1 is TSWWSYY and CDR2 is QGS. The CDR3 totals 22 residues. The CDR3 sequence: CALGESAVPGRSTRAPADKLIF. In DNA form, the CDR3 reads TGTGCTCTTGGGGAATCCGCTGTTCCTGGTCGGTCGACTCGGGCCCCGGCCGATAAACTCATCTTT.

V and J are TRDV1 and TRDJ1; 12 nucleotides line up with TRDD3. Losses at the gene ends were 5 bases for V and 2 bases for J; bases not matched to a gene: 18. Germline CDR1 reads TSWWSYY; CDR2 reads QGS. The CDR3 has 20 amino acids. The CDR3 here is CALGPRGSPWGIRETDKLIF. As DNA, the CDR3 is TGTGCTCTTGGGCCACGGGGGTCCCCCTGGGGGATACGGGAAACCGATAAACTCATCTTT.

This chain links TRDV2 with TRDJ1; 7 bases map to TRDD3. In germline, CDR1 is GEAIGNYY, CDR2 EKD. This CDR3 is built from 17 residues. Trimming took 3 bases from V and 3 from J; bases not matched to a gene: 15. The CDR3 DNA sequence: TGTGCCTGTGACTCCCTGGGGGCCCCCCGGGGAGCCGATAAACTCATCTTT. This encodes CACDSLGAPRGADKLIF.

This clone was detected only a few times. The chain employs TRDV1 and TRDJ1; perhaps TRDD3 as D (6 bases). Germline V CDR1 and CDR2: TSWWSYY, QGS. The CDR3 is 23 residues long. With 1 base removed from V and 10 bases from J, the gap between germline ends came to 43 bases. The CDR3 DNA is TGTGCTCTTGGGGAACCCTCCCTCTCCGGACGGTACTGGGAGTATAATACCCGCGCAGCACTCATCTTT. Its protein is CALGEPSLSGRYWEYNTRAALIF.

The gene calls are TRDV1 and TRDJ1; weak D call: TRDD3 (5 bases). The germline V gene has CDR1 TSWWSYY and CDR2 QGS. V was shortened by 3 bases and J by 0 bases, with 17 bases between the two germline ends. The CDR3 covers 17 residues. The CDR3 coding sequence is TGTGCTCTTGGGGACGCATACGCATACCCATACACCGATAAACTCATCTTT. It is translated as CALGDAYAYPYTDKLIF.

The V call is TRDV2, the J call TRDJ1; 13 bases are a match to TRDD3. The CDR3 has 20 amino acids. V was pared by 8 bases and J by 2 bases, with 22 bases of the junction left unmatched. Per germline, CDR1 GEAIGNYY and CDR2 EKD. Here the CDR3 DNA reads TGTGCCTACCTCTACGGGCATCCGACTGGGGGATACGGTACGACCGATAAACTCATCTTT. Residues: CAYLYGHPTGGYGTTDKLIF.

This clone was detected a few times. This chain joins TRDV1 and TRDJ2; 11 bases are shared with TRDD3. The CDR3 extends over 20 amino acids. Germline V CDR1 and CDR2: TSWWSYY, QGS. The ends lost 0 bases at V and 7 bases at J; junction bases unmatched: 16. CDR3 sequence (DNA): TGTGCTCTTGGGGAACTAATTCAACAGTACTGGGGGATAGGTGGAGCACAACTCTTCTTT. It encodes CALGELIQQYWGIGGAQLFF.

As for this clone: This sample includes further DNA sequences coding for the same CDR3. The chain uses TRDV1 and TRDJ1; D remains ambiguous. CDR3 size: 14 residues. V was shortened by 0 bases and J by 1 base, with 6 bases between the two germline ends. Looked up from germline, CDR1 is TSWWSYY and CDR2 is QGS. The CDR3 DNA reads as TGTGCTCTTGGGGAACTATCCCTCACCGATAAACTCATCTTT. Translated: CALGELSLTDKLIF.

This clone came up a few times. V usage is TRDV1 and J usage is TRDJ1; the match to TRDD3 covers 9 bases. This CDR3 contains 21 residues. V was pared by 2 bases and J by 5 bases, with 24 bases of the junction left unmatched. Per germline, CDR1 TSWWSYY and CDR2 QGS. CDR3 region: CALGEGSQAHWGYGATDKLIF. CDR3 coding DNA: TGTGCTCTTGGGGAAGGCTCCCAGGCACACTGGGGATACGGTGCAACGGATAAACTCATCTTT.

The chain uses TRDV1 and TRDJ1, with 12 bases matching TRDD3. V trimming: 1 base; J trimming: 0 bases; junction bases outside the gene matches: 36. The CDR3 covers 28 residues. Germline V gene lookup returns CDR1 TSWWSYY and CDR2 QGS. This CDR3 is CALGEPAFLKPQQSQATGGYPYTDKLIF. In DNA, the CDR3 is TGTGCTCTTGGGGAACCGGCCTTCCTAAAGCCACAACAGTCACAAGCTACTGGGGGATACCCGTACACCGATAAACTCATCTTT.

V and J are TRDV1 and TRDJ1; 9 positions match TRDD3. This CDR3 comprises 25 residues. Trimming at V came to 1 base and at J to 0 bases, leaving 30 bases not matched to a gene. Germline CDR1 is TSWWSYY and CDR2 is QGS. In DNA form, the CDR3 reads TGTGCTCTTGGGGAACCGCGCCCATTCCTAGACCGATCAGTACTGGGGGACGCGTACACCGATAAACTCATCTTT. Translated, it gives CALGEPRPFLDRSVLGDAYTDKLIF.

This rearrangement joins TRDV1 to TRDJ1, with a possible D match to TRDD3 (6 bases). CDR1 and CDR2 (germline): TSWWSYY, QGS. This CDR3 contains 18 residues. Deletions cut 1 base from V and 0 bases from J, with 18 bases between. Here the CDR3 DNA reads TGTGCTCTTGGGGAACCTTCTTCCGGGGGAAATTACACCGATAAACTCATCTTT. This gives the protein CALGEPSSGGNYTDKLIF.

The chain combines TRDV1 with TRDJ1, with D hard to call. Per the germline V gene, CDR1 is TSWWSYY and CDR2 is QGS. The germline V and J ends were trimmed by 1 base and 0 bases, with 15 bases remaining between them. CDR3 length equals 17 residues. CDR3 sequence (DNA): TGTGCTCTTGGGGAACAGACTGTACCCTCCTACACCGATAAACTCATCTTT. It translates to CALGEQTVPSYTDKLIF.

This chain connects TRDV1 to TRDJ1; D is unclear. Germline V gives CDR1 TSWWSYY, CDR2 QGS. There are 15 residues in the CDR3. Deletions cut 3 bases from V and 0 bases from J, with 11 bases between. CDR3 sequence: CALGDRGWYTDKLIF. CDR3 nucleotide sequence: TGTGCTCTTGGGGACCGCGGGTGGTACACCGATAAACTCATCTTT.

In its sample, this clone was seen a few times. The genes are TRDV1 and TRDJ1, with 7 bases identical to TRDD3. The CDR3 runs to 19 residues. The V and J ends lost 5 bases and 7 bases, in that order; junction bases with no gene match: 25. Looked up from germline, CDR1 is TSWWSYY and CDR2 is QGS. CDR3 sequence reads: CALGTPFPRVGGRGGKLIF. CDR3 in DNA: TGTGCTCTTGGGACACCTTTCCCACGGGTTGGGGGAAGAGGAGGTAAACTCATCTTT.

With regard to this clone: One end of the junction varies from germline; a read error may be responsible. This chain joins TRDV2 and TRDJ1; D might be TRDD3 (6 bases). CDR1 and CDR2 (germline): GEAIGNYY, EKD. This CDR3 has 12 residues. This chain's CDR3 is CACATGRGNLIF. The CDR3 DNA follows: TGTGCCTGTGCCACCGGTCGGGGGAACCTCATCTTT.

The chain has TRDV1 and TRDJ1, with 12 bases lining up with TRDD3. Germline V gene data show CDR1 as TSWWSYY and CDR2 as QGS. The CDR3 consists of 24 residues. V dropped 4 bases and J dropped 3; count of bases not matched to a gene: 30. This chain's CDR3 is CALGALYRGPSYWGIHEGADKLIF. CDR3 in DNA: TGTGCTCTTGGGGCCCTCTATCGGGGGCCTTCCTACTGGGGGATACATGAGGGGGCCGATAAACTCATCTTT.

This clone has just a few counts. The chain joins TRDV1 to TRDJ1; the match to TRDD3 covers 8 bases. The CDR3 is 18 residues long. CDR1 and CDR2 from the germline V gene are TSWWSYY and QGS. J lost 2 bases, V lost 0 bases, and 11 bases had no gene match. The CDR3 sequence: CALGELRKVLGVTDKLIF. Here the CDR3 DNA reads TGTGCTCTTGGGGAACTACGTAAAGTACTGGGGGTTACCGATAAACTCATCTTT.

For this clone: Other DNA sequences from this sample encode an identical CDR3 as well. The rearrangement links TRDV1 to TRDJ1, with D perhaps TRDD2 (5 bases). Germline V lookup: CDR1 TSWWSYY, CDR2 QGS. Trimming removed 1 base from V and 3 bases from J, with 27 bases in between. This CDR3 is built from 20 residues. The CDR3 DNA reads as TGTGCTCTTGGGGAACGCTTTCGGCCTACTCCTTTACTCAGTCCCGATAAACTCATCTTT. Protein: CALGERFRPTPLLSPDKLIF.